The clone carrying this T cell receptor beta chain has at least ten counts. The data belong to a study of human T cells and chemical hapten exposure. TCRdb reprocessed the RACE reads via MiXCR and lists one record per CDR3 protein. The sample contains about 39,000 distinct CDR3 sequences, 9.5% to 15% of which appear only once. This CDR3 contains 15 residues. Germline V CDR1 and CDR2: SGHRS, YFSETQ. V lost 0 bases, J lost 5 bases, and 4 bases stayed unmatched. Sample time point: patch test 3, about 24 weeks after DPC sensitization. Sample treatment: therapeutic diphenylcyclopropenone sensitization with weekly scalp DPC. Unfractionated whole blood was the source of the extracted total RNA.

The receptor comes from a woman aged 40 to 50 with alopecia areata. Some clones in this sample may be carry-over from other donors' samples. This chain joins TRBV5-1 and TRBJ2-3, with TRBD1 matching 9 bases. The starting material was whole blood, obtained in connection with sensitization to the hapten diphenylcyclopropenone (DPC). The CDR3 coding sequence is TGCGCCAGCAGCTTGGGGGACAGGGAGATAGATACGCAGTATTTT. It codes for CASSLGDREIDTQYF.